This T cell receptor (beta chain) derives from a study of T and B cells in COVID-19 patients. The CDR3 length is 16 residues. The trim removed 4 bases at V and 8 bases at J, leaving 13 bases unmatched. CDR1 and CDR2 from the germline V gene are SGHDT and YYEEEE. From blood, about 240-550 ng of genomic DNA served as TRB template. Multiplex PCR with BIOMED2 TRB-A/B primer pools amplified TRB rearrangements. TCRdb analysed the multiplex PCR reads with MiXCR anew, one entry per CDR3 protein. The sample yields about 4,100 distinct CDR3 sequences, roughly 24% seen once. By proportion, this clonotype is medium-sized.

This sequence originates from a human donor with active COVID-19. Material for sequencing was blood. This chain joins TRBV5-6 and TRBJ1-4; 8 nucleotides line up with TRBD1. DNA for the CDR3: TGTGCCAGCAGCCTAAGTGGACAGGGACTTATGGAAAAACTGTTTTTT. Translated, it gives CASSLSGQGLMEKLFF.